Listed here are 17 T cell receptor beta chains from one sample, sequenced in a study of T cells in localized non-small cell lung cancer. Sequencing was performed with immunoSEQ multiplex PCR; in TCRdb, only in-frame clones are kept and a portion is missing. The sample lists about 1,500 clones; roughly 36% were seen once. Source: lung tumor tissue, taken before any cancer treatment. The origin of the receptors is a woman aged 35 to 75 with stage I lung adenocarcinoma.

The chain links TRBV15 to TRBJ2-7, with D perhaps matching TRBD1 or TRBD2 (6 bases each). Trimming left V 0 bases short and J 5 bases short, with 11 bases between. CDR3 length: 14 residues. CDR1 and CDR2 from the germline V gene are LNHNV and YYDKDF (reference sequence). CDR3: CATSRDGGHDEQYF. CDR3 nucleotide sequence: TGTGCCACCAGCAGAGATGGGGGGCACGACGAGCAGTACTTC.

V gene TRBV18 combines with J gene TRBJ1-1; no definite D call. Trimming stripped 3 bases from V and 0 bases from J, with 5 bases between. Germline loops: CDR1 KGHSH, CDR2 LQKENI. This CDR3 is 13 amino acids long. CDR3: CASSPEMNTEAFF. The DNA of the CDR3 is TGTGCCAGCTCACCGGAGATGAACACTGAAGCTTTCTTT.

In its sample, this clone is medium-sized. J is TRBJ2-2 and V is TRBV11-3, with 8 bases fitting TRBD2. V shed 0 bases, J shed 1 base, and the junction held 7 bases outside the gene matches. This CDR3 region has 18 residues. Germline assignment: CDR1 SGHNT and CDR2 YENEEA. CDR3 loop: CASSLELAGGLNTGELFF. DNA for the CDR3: TGTGCCAGCAGCTTAGAATTGGCGGGAGGATTGAACACCGGGGAGCTGTTTTTT.

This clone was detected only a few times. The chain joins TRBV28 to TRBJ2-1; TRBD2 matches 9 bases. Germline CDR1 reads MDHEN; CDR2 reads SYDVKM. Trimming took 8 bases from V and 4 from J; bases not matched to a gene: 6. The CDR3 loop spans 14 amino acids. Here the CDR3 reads CASESAGGYNEQFF. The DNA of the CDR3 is TGTGCCAGCGAGTCGGCGGGAGGGTACAATGAGCAGTTCTTC.

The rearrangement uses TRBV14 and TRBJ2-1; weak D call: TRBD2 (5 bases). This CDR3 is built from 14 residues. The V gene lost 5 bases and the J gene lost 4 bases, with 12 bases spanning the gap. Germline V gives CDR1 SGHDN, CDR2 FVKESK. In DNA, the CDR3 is TGTGCCAGCAGCGCCGAGGGTCCTTACAATGAGCAGTTCTTC. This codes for CASSAEGPYNEQFF.

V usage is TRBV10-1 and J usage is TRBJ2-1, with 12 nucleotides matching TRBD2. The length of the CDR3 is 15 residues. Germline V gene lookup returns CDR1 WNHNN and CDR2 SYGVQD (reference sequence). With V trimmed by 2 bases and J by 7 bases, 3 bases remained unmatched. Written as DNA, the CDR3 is TGCGCCAGCAGTGAGCCCGGGACTAGCGGGAATGAGCAGTTCTTC. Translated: CASSEPGTSGNEQFF.

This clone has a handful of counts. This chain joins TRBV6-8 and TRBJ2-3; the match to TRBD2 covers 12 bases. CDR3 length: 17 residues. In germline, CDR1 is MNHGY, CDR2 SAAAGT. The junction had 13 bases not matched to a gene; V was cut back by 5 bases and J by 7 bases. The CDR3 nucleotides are TGTGCCAGCAGTCCGTCGCTACTAGCGGGAGGAAGGAATACGCAGTATTTT. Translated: CASSPSLLAGGRNTQYF.

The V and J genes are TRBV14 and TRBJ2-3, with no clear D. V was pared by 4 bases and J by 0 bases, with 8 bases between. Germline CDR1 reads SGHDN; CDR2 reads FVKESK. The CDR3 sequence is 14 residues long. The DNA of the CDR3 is TGTGCCAGCAGCCCCGGGTTGAGCACAGATACGCAGTATTTT. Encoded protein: CASSPGLSTDTQYF.

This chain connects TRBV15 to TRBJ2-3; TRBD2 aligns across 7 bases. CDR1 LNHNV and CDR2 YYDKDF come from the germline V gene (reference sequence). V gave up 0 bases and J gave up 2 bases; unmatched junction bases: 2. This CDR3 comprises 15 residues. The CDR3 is CATSRDRGVTDTQYF. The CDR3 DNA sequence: TGTGCCACCAGCAGAGATCGGGGGGTCACAGATACGCAGTATTTT.

The CDR3 region has the DNA TGTGCCAGCAGGAGTTGGGGGGACGACGAGCAGTACTTC. This translates into CASRSWGDDEQYF. The chain has TRBV28 and TRBJ2-7; TRBD2 might be the D (6 bases). V gave up 6 bases and J gave up 5 bases, with 14 bases separating them. Germline V gene lookup returns CDR1 MDHEN and CDR2 SYDVKM. The CDR3 runs to 13 residues.

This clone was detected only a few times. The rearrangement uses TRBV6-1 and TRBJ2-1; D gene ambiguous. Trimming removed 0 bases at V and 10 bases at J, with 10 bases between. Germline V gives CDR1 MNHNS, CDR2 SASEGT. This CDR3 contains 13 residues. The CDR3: CASSEAWLNEQFF. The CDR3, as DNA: TGTGCCAGCAGTGAAGCGTGGCTCAACGAGCAGTTCTTC.

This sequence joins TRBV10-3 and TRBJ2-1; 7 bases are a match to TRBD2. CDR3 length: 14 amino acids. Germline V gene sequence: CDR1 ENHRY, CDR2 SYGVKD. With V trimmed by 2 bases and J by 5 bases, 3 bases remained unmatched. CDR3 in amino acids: CAISETAGDNEQFF. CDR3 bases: TGTGCCATCAGTGAGACGGCGGGGGACAATGAGCAGTTCTTC.

For the CDR3, the DNA is TGTGCCAGCAGCTTTCAGCGGGGGGGATCCTACGAGCAGTACTTC. It translates to CASSFQRGGSYEQYF. This chain connects TRBV11-3 to TRBJ2-7; 10 nucleotides line up with TRBD2. The germline V gene encodes CDR1 SGHNT and CDR2 YENEEA. The CDR3 has 15 residues. J gave up 1 base and V 3 bases, and 3 bases lay outside the gene matches.

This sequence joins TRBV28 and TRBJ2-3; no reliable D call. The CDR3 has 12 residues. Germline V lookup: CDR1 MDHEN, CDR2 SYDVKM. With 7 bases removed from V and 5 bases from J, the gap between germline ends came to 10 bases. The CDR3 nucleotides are TGTGCCAGCAAAATTTCAGGAGATACGCAGTATTTT. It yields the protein CASKISGDTQYF.

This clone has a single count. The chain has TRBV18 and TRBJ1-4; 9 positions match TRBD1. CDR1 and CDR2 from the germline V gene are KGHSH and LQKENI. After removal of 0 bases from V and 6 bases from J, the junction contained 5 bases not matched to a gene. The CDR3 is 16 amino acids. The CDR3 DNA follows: TGTGCCAGCTCACCACCTACGACAGGGGGGGATGAAAAACTGTTTTTT. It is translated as CASSPPTTGGDEKLFF. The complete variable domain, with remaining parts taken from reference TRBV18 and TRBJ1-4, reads NAGVMQNPRHLVRRRGQEARLRCSPMKGHSHVYWYRQLPEEGLKFMVYLQKENIIDESGMPKERFSAEFPKEGPSILRIQQVVRGDSAAYFCASSPPTTGGDEKLFFGSGTQLSVL.

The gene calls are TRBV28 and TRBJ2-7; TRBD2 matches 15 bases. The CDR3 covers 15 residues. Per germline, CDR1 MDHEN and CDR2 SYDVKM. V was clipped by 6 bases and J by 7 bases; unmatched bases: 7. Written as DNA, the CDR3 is TGTGCCAGCAGCCGTGGACTAGCGGGAGGGAAGGAGCAGTACTTC. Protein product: CASSRGLAGGKEQYF.

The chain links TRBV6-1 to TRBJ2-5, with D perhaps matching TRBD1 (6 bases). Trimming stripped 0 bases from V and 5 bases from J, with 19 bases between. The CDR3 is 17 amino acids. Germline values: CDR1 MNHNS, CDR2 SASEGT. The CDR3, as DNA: TGTGCCAGCAGTGAAGCCGGGGTTGGGGCAGGGGAGGAGACCCAGTACTTC. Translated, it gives CASSEAGVGAGEETQYF.